These 8 T cell receptor beta chains originate from one sample sequenced in a study of T cell responses to AZD1222 COVID-19 vaccine. Using immunoSEQ multiplex PCR, the repertoire was profiled, and TCRdb retains in-frame clones only, with some absent. The sample consists of over 100,000 clones, more than 85% of them appearing once. This specimen consisted of peripheral blood, obtained on day 0 of AZD1222 vaccination. Every receptor here comes from an adult in good health.

J is TRBJ2-1 and V is TRBV29-1, with 8 positions matching TRBD1. The CDR3 is 14 amino acids. Germline V lookup: CDR1 SQVTM, CDR2 ANQGSEA. V dropped 4 bases and J dropped 6; count of bases not matched to a gene: 8. As DNA, the CDR3 is TGCAGCGTTGCCCCCGGGACAGGACTCAATGAGCAGTTCTTC. It translates to CSVAPGTGLNEQFF.

This clone came up once. The chain is built from TRBV24-1 and TRBJ1-2, with 7 bases lining up with TRBD1. CDR1 and CDR2 (germline): KGHDR, SFDVKD. V trimming: 3 bases; J trimming: 1 base; junction bases outside the gene matches: 7. This CDR3 contains 16 residues. The CDR3 sequence is CATSDRTGGGNYGYTF. CDR3 nucleotide sequence: TGTGCCACCAGTGATCGGACAGGAGGCGGTAACTATGGCTACACCTTC.

The V gene is TRBV10-2, the J gene TRBJ2-2, with 7 bases fitting TRBD1. Germline CDR1 WSHSY, CDR2 SAAADI. The trim removed 8 bases at V and 6 bases at J, leaving 9 bases unmatched. The CDR3 length is 14 residues. CDR3 residues: CASRGQTLAGELFF. In DNA, the CDR3 is TGCGCCAGCCGGGGACAGACCTTGGCCGGGGAGCTGTTTTTT.

This rearrangement joins TRBV28 to TRBJ1-5; 7 nucleotides agree with TRBD1. The junction had 7 bases not matched to a gene; V was cut back by 6 bases and J by 2 bases. Germline values: CDR1 MDHEN, CDR2 SYDVKM. The CDR3 consists of 15 residues. This CDR3 reads CASRGSGGGNQPQHF. The CDR3 DNA sequence: TGTGCCAGCAGGGGATCAGGGGGAGGCAATCAGCCCCAGCATTTT.

The CDR3 sequence: CASWDSRSGNTIYF. The CDR3, as DNA: TGTGCCAGCTGGGACAGCCGCTCTGGAAACACCATATATTTT. This rearrangement joins TRBV2 to TRBJ1-3, with 7 bases matching TRBD1. This CDR3 comprises 14 residues. In germline, CDR1 is SNHLY, CDR2 FYNNEI. V shed 8 bases and J 0 bases; nucleotides not matched to a gene: 4.

The V and J genes are TRBV5-1 and TRBJ2-2; 13 nucleotides agree with TRBD2. The CDR3 sequence is 17 residues long. Germline CDR1 reads SGHRS; CDR2 reads YFSETQ. J gave up 6 bases and V 9 bases, and 14 bases lay outside the gene matches. The CDR3 DNA reads TGCGCCACCGGCCTGGAACTAGCGGGAGGGCCGGCCGGGGAGCTGTTTTTT. This gives the protein CATGLELAGGPAGELFF.

About this clone itself: Germline is not matched at one junction end, which may reflect a read error. The V call is TRBV6-2 or TRBV6-3, the J call TRBJ2-7; weak D call: TRBD2 (5 bases). Germline assignment: CDR1 MNHEY and CDR2 SVGEGT. The CDR3 has 16 amino acids. CDR3 coding DNA: TGTGCCAGCAGTTACTCGAAAACTAGACTCTCCTCCGAGCAGTACTTC. It is translated as CASSYSKTRLSSEQYF.

This sequence joins TRBV28 and TRBJ1-1; no definite D call. The V end was cut by 7 bases, the J end by 5 bases, with 11 bases between. Germline V gene lookup returns CDR1 MDHEN and CDR2 SYDVKM. CDR3 length: 12 residues. The CDR3: CASKDPGTEAFF. The DNA of the CDR3 is TGTGCCAGCAAGGACCCGGGGACTGAAGCTTTCTTT.